One sample yielded the 26 T cell receptor beta chains listed below, sequenced in a study of OX40 agonist ivuxolimab in advanced cancers. Assay used: immunoSEQ multiplex PCR; TCRdb lists only in-frame clones, some missing. The sample holds tens of thousands of clones, 80% to 90% seen once. Sequencing used CD4+ or CD8+ T cells sorted from blood, obtained in a trial of the OX40 agonist ivuxolimab. These receptors were collected from an adult with an advanced solid tumor such as melanoma, head and neck, liver or kidney cancer.

The CDR3 is CASSRDSDTQYF. CDR3 sequence (DNA): TGTGCCAGCAGCCGGGACTCAGATACGCAGTATTTT. This sequence joins TRBV5-6 and TRBJ2-3; the D gene is possibly TRBD2 (6 bases). Per the germline V gene, CDR1 is SGHDT and CDR2 is YYEEEE. V was cut by 4 bases and J by 4 bases, with 7 bases left in between. The CDR3 runs to 12 residues. Drawing the rest from reference TRBV5-6 and TRBJ2-3, the complete variable domain is DAGVTQSPTHLIKTRGQQVTLRCSPKSGHDTVSWYQQALGQGPQFIFQYYEEEERQRGNFPDRFSGHQFPNYSSELNVNALLLGDSALYLCASSRDSDTQYFGPGTRLTVL.

This chain links TRBV14 with TRBJ2-5; maybe TRBD1 (6 bases). CDR1 is SGHDN, CDR2 FVKESK, per germline. Trimming removed 1 base from V and 6 bases from J, with 27 bases in between. The CDR3 is 19 amino acids. The CDR3 region has the DNA TGTGCCAGCAGCCAAGCGGCAACAGGGAGTAGGGGTAGTGTGAAGACCCAGTACTTC. Its translation: CASSQAATGSRGSVKTQYF.

The genes are TRBV7-8 and TRBJ2-7, with 9 bases identical to TRBD1. The ends lost 6 bases at V and 4 bases at J; junction bases unmatched: 4. CDR1 and CDR2 from the germline V gene are SGHVS and FQNEAQ. The CDR3 is made up of 13 amino acids. CDR3 amino acids: CASSRGQGYEQYF. The CDR3 coding sequence is TGTGCCAGCAGTCGTGGACAGGGGTACGAGCAGTACTTC.

The chain links TRBV19 to TRBJ1-6; D may be TRBD1 (5 bases). V lost 6 bases and J lost 6, with 15 bases in between. Per germline, CDR1 LNHDA and CDR2 SQIVND (reference sequence). CDR3 length equals 15 residues. The CDR3 DNA sequence: TGTGCCAGTAGCCCCCAGGGATTGGGTAATTCACCCCTCCACTTT. It yields the protein CASSPQGLGNSPLHF. Full variable domain (rest looked up from reference TRBV19 and TRBJ1-6): DGGITQSPKYLFRKEGQNVTLSCEQNLNHDAMYWYRQDPGQGLRLIYYSQIVNDFQKGDIAEGYSVSREKKESFPLTVTSAQKNPTAFYLCASSPQGLGNSPLHFGNGTRLTVT.

The gene calls are TRBV6-1 and TRBJ2-7, with 13 positions matching TRBD2. The CDR3 consists of 15 residues. Germline-derived CDR1 and CDR2 are MNHNS and SASEGT. With 5 bases clipped from V and 6 bases from J, the junction kept 7 bases outside the gene matches. The CDR3 region is CASSPRTSGSREQYF. CDR3 in DNA: TGTGCCAGCAGTCCCCGGACTAGCGGGAGCCGCGAGCAGTACTTC.

The J gene is TRBJ2-4, the V gene TRBV7-2, with 8 bases that match TRBD1. The trim removed 4 bases at V and 7 bases at J, leaving 9 bases unmatched. CDR1 and CDR2 (germline): SGHTA, FQGNSA. The CDR3 totals 15 residues. CDR3 amino acids: CASSSGTGQLNIQYF. DNA of the CDR3: TGTGCCAGCAGCTCAGGGACAGGCCAACTGAACATTCAGTACTTC.

The chain has TRBV10-3 and TRBJ1-2; possibly TRBD1 for D (6 bases). The V gene lost 4 bases and the J gene lost 4 bases, with 16 bases spanning the gap. The germline V gene encodes CDR1 ENHRY and CDR2 SYGVKD. The CDR3 is 15 amino acids. CDR3 sequence (DNA): TGTGCCATCAGTGGGCTTCAGGGGCTGAGCTATGGCTACACCTTC. It is translated as CAISGLQGLSYGYTF.

The chain is built from TRBV10-3 and TRBJ2-7; 10 nucleotides match TRBD2. The V gene's germline CDR1 is ENHRY and CDR2 SYGVKD. This CDR3 is 16 amino acids long. V was clipped by 2 bases and J by 5 bases; unmatched bases: 9. The CDR3 DNA is TGTGCCATCAGTGAGGAGGGACTAGCGCCTTACCACGAGCAGTACTTC. It codes for CAISEEGLAPYHEQYF.

The chain is built from TRBV11-2 and TRBJ1-1; D is undetermined. The CDR3 spans 13 residues. V was trimmed by 5 bases and J by 2 bases, leaving 9 bases between them. In germline, CDR1 is SGHAT, CDR2 FQNNGV. CDR3 in amino acids: CASSLHLNTEAFF. CDR3 coding DNA: TGTGCCAGCAGCCTACATCTCAACACTGAAGCTTTCTTT.

The chain carries TRBV7-8 and TRBJ1-5; the D gene is possibly TRBD1 (5 bases). V was clipped by 5 bases and J by 4 bases, with 15 bases between them. The V gene's germline CDR1 is SGHVS and CDR2 FQNEAQ. This CDR3 comprises 15 residues. The CDR3 here is CASSRAGGSNQPQHF. Here the CDR3 DNA reads TGTGCCAGCAGCCGGGCCGGGGGTTCGAATCAGCCCCAGCATTTT.

V is TRBV4-2 and J is TRBJ1-1; D might be TRBD1 (5 bases). The germline V gene has CDR1 LGHNA and CDR2 YNFKEQ. V lost 2 bases, J lost 4 bases, and 8 bases lay in between. This CDR3 comprises 13 residues. The chain's CDR3 is CASSQMGPTEAFF. The CDR3 bases are TGTGCCAGCAGCCAAATGGGACCCACTGAAGCTTTCTTT.

CDR3 DNA sequence: TGTGCCAGCAGAAGAGGGCCCAATCAGCCCCAGCATTTT. Translating gives CASRRGPNQPQHF. This rearrangement joins TRBV6-6 to TRBJ1-5; D uncertain. V gave up 6 bases and J gave up 3 bases, with 9 bases separating them. Germline CDR1 and CDR2: MNHNY and SVGAGI (reference sequence). This CDR3 contains 13 residues.

V is TRBV7-6 and J is TRBJ2-5; D assignment may be TRBD1 or TRBD2 (6 bases each). The CDR3 runs to 15 residues. The germline V gene encodes CDR1 SGHVS and CDR2 FNYEAQ. V was clipped by 3 bases and J by 4 bases, with 15 bases between them. The CDR3 nucleotides are TGTGCCAGCAGCTTGGGGGGCCGGGGCACAGAGACCCAGTACTTC. Translation gives CASSLGGRGTETQYF.

The table lists this clone with a few counts. The chain combines TRBV10-3 with TRBJ2-7; D unclear. V was clipped by 1 base and J by 3 bases, with 10 bases between them. The CDR3 extends over 14 amino acids. Per germline, CDR1 ENHRY and CDR2 SYGVKD. CDR3 residues: CAISEYSGDYEQYF. The CDR3 bases are TGTGCCATCAGTGAGTACAGTGGCGACTACGAGCAGTACTTC.

Regarding this clone: A junction end diverges from the germline sequence, so it may reflect a read error. The chain has TRBV5-8 and TRBJ1-2; the D is unclear. The CDR3 has 13 amino acids. Germline V gives CDR1 SGHTS, CDR2 YDEGEE. The CDR3 region has the DNA TGTGCCAGCAAACGCTTTTCGGGCCCCCTCCCCCTCTTC. This translates into CASKRFSGPLPLF.

The gene calls are TRBV7-6 and TRBJ2-7; D is uncertain. The CDR3 runs 15 residues. Trimming left V 1 base short and J 0 bases short, with 10 bases between. The V gene's germline CDR1 is SGHVS and CDR2 FNYEAQ. The CDR3 sequence: CASSLDWATSYEQYF. CDR3 DNA sequence: TGTGCCAGCAGCTTAGATTGGGCCACCTCCTACGAGCAGTACTTC.

This clone was seen a single time. This chain connects TRBV2 to TRBJ2-5; D is uncertain. From germline, CDR1 is SNHLY and CDR2 FYNNEI. The V end lost 0 bases, the J end lost 7 bases, and 6 bases lay between the germline ends. The length of the CDR3 is 12 residues. The CDR3: CASSEALGTQYF. CDR3 bases: TGTGCCAGCAGTGAAGCGCTGGGGACCCAGTACTTC.

The CDR3 DNA is TGTGCCATCAGTCGGTGGGGATCCTATGGCTACACCTTC. This sequence encodes CAISRWGSYGYTF. The chain has TRBV10-3 and TRBJ1-2; D gene ambiguous. The CDR3 contains 13 residues. Trimming stripped 5 bases from V and 4 bases from J, with 11 bases between. Germline CDR1 and CDR2: ENHRY and SYGVKD.

This clone came up once. The chain is built from TRBV15 and TRBJ1-4, with 7 bases that match TRBD1. Germline V gene data show CDR1 as LNHNV and CDR2 as YYDKDF (reference sequence). After removal of 6 bases from V and 7 bases from J, the junction contained 5 bases not matched to a gene. This CDR3 has 13 residues. This chain's CDR3 is CATRRQGVEKLFF. The DNA for the CDR3 is TGTGCCACCAGGCGGCAGGGGGTTGAAAAACTGTTTTTT.

The chain couples TRBV18 to TRBJ2-7; 7 nucleotides line up with TRBD1. CDR3 length equals 12 residues. In germline, CDR1 is KGHSH, CDR2 LQKENI. V was clipped by 2 bases and J by 12 bases; unmatched bases: 7. This CDR3 is CASSPRGQDLYF. The CDR3 DNA sequence: TGTGCCAGCTCACCAAGGGGGCAGGATCTGTACTTC.

The chain carries TRBV4-2 and TRBJ2-7; D not certain. Trimming pared 0 bases from V and 0 bases from J, leaving 6 bases between. Germline assignment: CDR1 LGHNA and CDR2 YNFKEQ. The CDR3 covers 14 residues. This chain's CDR3 is CASSQDPVSYEQYF. As DNA, the CDR3 is TGTGCCAGCAGCCAAGATCCCGTCTCCTACGAGCAGTACTTC.

The chain is built from TRBV2 and TRBJ2-7, with a possible D match to TRBD1 (6 bases). Trimming stripped 6 bases from V and 0 bases from J, with 12 bases between. The CDR3 runs to 14 residues. Germline V gives CDR1 SNHLY, CDR2 FYNNEI. This CDR3 is CASRRTDTSYEQYF. CDR3 in DNA: TGTGCCAGCAGACGGACAGACACCTCCTACGAGCAGTACTTC.

V gene TRBV10-3 combines with J gene TRBJ1-4, with unresolved D. Trimming left V 5 bases short and J 6 bases short, with 10 bases between. The CDR3 is made up of 13 amino acids. The germline gives CDR1 ENHRY, CDR2 SYGVKD. This CDR3 is CAISLFGDEKLFF. CDR3 coding DNA: TGTGCCATCAGTCTATTTGGAGATGAAAAACTGTTTTTT.

V usage is TRBV7-2 and J usage is TRBJ1-1; D is ambiguous. Germline assignment: CDR1 SGHTA and CDR2 FQGNSA. CDR3 size: 14 residues. The V end was cut by 1 base, the J end by 0 bases, with 6 bases between. CDR3 nucleotides: TGTGCCAGCAGCTTAGGCAGTTTGAACACTGAAGCTTTCTTT. The encoded protein is CASSLGSLNTEAFF.

The V gene is TRBV20-1, the J gene TRBJ2-3; D gene uncertain. Germline CDR1 DFQATT, CDR2 SNEGSKA (reference sequence). The CDR3 extends over 10 amino acids. Trimming removed 3 bases at V and 7 bases at J, with 5 bases between. CDR3 protein: CSARGNTQYF. CDR3 nucleotide sequence: TGCAGTGCTAGGGGAAATACGCAGTATTTT.

The rearrangement uses TRBV4-1 and TRBJ1-2; no clear D. V lost 1 base and J 4 bases, leaving 10 bases between the germline ends. Germline V lookup: CDR1 MGHRA, CDR2 YSYEKL. CDR3 length: 14 residues. The CDR3 sequence: CASSQARSSYGYTF. CDR3 DNA: TGCGCCAGCAGCCAAGCCAGGAGTTCCTATGGCTACACCTTC.